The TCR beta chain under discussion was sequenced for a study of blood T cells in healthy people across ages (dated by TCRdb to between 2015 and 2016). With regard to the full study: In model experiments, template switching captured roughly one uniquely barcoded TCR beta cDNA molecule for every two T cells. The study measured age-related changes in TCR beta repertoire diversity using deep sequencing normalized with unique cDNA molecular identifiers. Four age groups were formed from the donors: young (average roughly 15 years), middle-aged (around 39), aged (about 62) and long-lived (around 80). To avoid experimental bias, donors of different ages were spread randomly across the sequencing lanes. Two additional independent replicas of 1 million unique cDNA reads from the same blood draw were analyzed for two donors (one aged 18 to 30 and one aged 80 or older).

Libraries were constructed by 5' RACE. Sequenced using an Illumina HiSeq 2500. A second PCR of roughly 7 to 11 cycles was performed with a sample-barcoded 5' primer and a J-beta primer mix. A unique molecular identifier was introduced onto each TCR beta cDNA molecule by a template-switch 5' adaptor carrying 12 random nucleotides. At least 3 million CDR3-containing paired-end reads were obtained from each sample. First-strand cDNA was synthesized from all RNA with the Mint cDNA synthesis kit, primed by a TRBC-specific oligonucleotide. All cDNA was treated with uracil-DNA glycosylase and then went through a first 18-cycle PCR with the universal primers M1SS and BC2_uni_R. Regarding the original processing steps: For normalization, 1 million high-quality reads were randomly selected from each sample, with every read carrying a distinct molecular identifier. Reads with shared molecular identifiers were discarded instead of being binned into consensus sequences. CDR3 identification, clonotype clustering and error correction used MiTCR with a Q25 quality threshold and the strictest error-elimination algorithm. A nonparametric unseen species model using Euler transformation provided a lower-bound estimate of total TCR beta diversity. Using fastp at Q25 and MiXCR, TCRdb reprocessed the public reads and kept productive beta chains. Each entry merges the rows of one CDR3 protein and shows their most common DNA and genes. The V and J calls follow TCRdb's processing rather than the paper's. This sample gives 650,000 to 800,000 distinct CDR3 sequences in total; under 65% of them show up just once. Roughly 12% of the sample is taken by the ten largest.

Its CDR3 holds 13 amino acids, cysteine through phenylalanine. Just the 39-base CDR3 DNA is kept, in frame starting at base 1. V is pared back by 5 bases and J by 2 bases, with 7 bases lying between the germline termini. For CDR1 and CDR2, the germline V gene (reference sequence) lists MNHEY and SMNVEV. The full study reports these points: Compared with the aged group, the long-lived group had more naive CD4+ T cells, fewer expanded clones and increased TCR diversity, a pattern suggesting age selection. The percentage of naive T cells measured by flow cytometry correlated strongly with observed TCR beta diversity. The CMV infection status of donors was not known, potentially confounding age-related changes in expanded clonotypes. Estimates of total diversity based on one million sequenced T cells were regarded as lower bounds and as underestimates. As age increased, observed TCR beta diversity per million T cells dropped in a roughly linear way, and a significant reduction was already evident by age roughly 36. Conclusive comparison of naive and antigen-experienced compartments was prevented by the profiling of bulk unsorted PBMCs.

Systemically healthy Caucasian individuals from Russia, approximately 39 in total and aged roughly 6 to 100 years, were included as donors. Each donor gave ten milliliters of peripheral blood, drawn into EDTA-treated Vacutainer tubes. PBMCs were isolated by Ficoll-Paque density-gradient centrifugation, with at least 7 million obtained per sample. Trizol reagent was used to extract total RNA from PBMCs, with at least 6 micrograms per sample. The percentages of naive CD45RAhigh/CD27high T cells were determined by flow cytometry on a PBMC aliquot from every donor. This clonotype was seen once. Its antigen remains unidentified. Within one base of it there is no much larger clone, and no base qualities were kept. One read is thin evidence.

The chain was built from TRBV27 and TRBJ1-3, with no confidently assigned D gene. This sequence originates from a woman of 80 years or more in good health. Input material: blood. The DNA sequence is TGTGCCAGCAGTCGCAAAGCTGGAAACACCATATATTTT. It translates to CASSRKAGNTIYF.